This note documents a single T cell receptor beta chain sequence. Its antigen is not identified. Deletions cut 4 bases from V and 5 bases from J, with 18 bases between. This CDR3 has 15 amino acids. Germline loops: CDR1 MNHNS, CDR2 SASEGT. The record originates from a study of cytomegalovirus exposure and HLA in healthy donors. General study results and limits: The listing of 150 or so TCR beta chains classed them as cytomegalovirus-associated. Rarity held for most TCR sequences, but there were some public TCRs that occurred in many donors. Reportedly, diagnosis of cytomegalovirus status by the classifier showed high specificity and sensitivity.

Sequencing used immunoSEQ multiplex PCR; TCRdb keeps in-frame clones, though not all of them. The sample holds 55,000 to 80,000 clones, 95% seen once. The receptor was isolated from a young woman in good health and CMV-seropositive. The source material was PBMCs. The chain carries TRBV6-1 and TRBJ2-7; weak D call: TRBD2 (6 bases). The CDR3 is CASSVGPGSNNEQYF. The CDR3 bases are TGTGCCAGCAGTGTAGGGCCCGGGAGTAATAACGAGCAGTACTTC.